These T cell receptor beta chains were read from a single sample in a study of OX40 agonist ivuxolimab in advanced cancers. Libraries were prepared by immunoSEQ multiplex PCR; TCRdb keeps only in-frame clonotypes and omits some of them. The repertoire has roughly 70,000 clones, 80% to 90% of them found once; the top ten carry roughly 8%. Sequencing used CD4+ or CD8+ T cells sorted from blood, obtained in a trial of the OX40 agonist ivuxolimab. All receptors derive from an adult with an advanced solid tumor such as melanoma, head and neck, liver or kidney cancer. CDR3s leave out the opening cysteine and the closing phenylalanine or tryptophan. A D gene is named only where the DNA matches it firmly. The size of a clone is reported for some rows only, either as once, few or many, or as a class for expanded clones.

J,V,size,D,CDR3
TRBJ1-2,TRBV5-1,.,.,ASSLAFITGSGYT
TRBJ1-1,TRBV29-1,.,.,SVGRMYTEAF
TRBJ2-6,TRBV30,.,.,AWTSGTGANVLT
TRBJ2-3,TRBV11-3,.,.,ASSLVEGTDTQY
TRBJ2-7,TRBV20-1,.,TRBD2,SAGGYDEQY
TRBJ1-4,TRBV19,.,TRBD1,ASSQTGVVEKLF
TRBJ2-3,TRBV5-1,few,.,ASSLSLAGPDTQY
TRBJ2-5,TRBV7-3,.,TRBD2,ASSLNAPSSGGYQETQY
TRBJ2-1,TRBV30,.,.,AWSGRFYNEQF
TRBJ2-3,TRBV18,.,TRBD2,ASSRREGLTDTQY
TRBJ1-1,TRBV6-1,.,.,ASRENTEAF
TRBJ1-2,TRBV6-5,.,.,ASSEWGEDGYT
TRBJ1-1,TRBV28,.,.,ASSLGFPGTEAF
TRBJ2-5,TRBV18,.,.,ASSQLRGAEETQY
TRBJ1-4,TRBV28,.,.,ASSFGGTEKLF
TRBJ2-2,TRBV7-3,.,TRBD1,ASSSQQGTGELF
TRBJ2-3,TRBV10-3,.,.,AISESGRGTDTQY
TRBJ2-5,TRBV9,.,.,ASSVTPLQETQY
TRBJ1-5,TRBV18,.,.,ASSPGRVNQPQH
TRBJ2-7,TRBV7-2,.,TRBD1,ASSPATGLREQY
TRBJ2-3,TRBV7-8,once,TRBD2,ASSLRLAGGGADTQY
TRBJ2-5,TRBV6-6,.,.,ASSTDGEVEETQY
.,TRBV5-4,.,TRBD1,ASRAGTVSYEQY
TRBJ2-3,TRBV7-2,.,TRBD2,ASSLIIRGGRDTQY
TRBJ1-6,TRBV10-3,once,.,AISEVPDSPLH
TRBJ1-3,TRBV28,.,.,ASSSGTVGDTIY
TRBJ1-1,TRBV19,.,.,ASSISGLTEAF
TRBJ1-6,TRBV5-1,.,TRBD1,ASSLGSTGDHSPLH
TRBJ2-3,TRBV6-5,.,.,ASSYSTALGTQY
TRBJ2-7,TRBV5-5,.,.,ASAPGIPGDSYEQY
TRBJ2-2,TRBV5-5,.,.,ASSLRGVPPSTGELF
TRBJ2-3,TRBV5-4,.,.,ASSLAQRGQGADTQY
TRBJ1-3,TRBV29-1,.,.,SVEEGDTIY
TRBJ1-6,TRBV7-2,once,.,ASSPAGYGRNSPLH
TRBJ1-4,TRBV5-1,once,.,ASSLRQTNEKLF
TRBJ1-1,TRBV15,.,.,ATSREGTEAF